These T cell receptor beta chains were read from a single sample in a study of T-cell reconstitution after alpha-beta-depleted transplantation in children. TCRdb processed the PCR reads anew with MiXCR; each CDR3 protein has one entry. Of nearly 550,000 distinct CDR3 sequences listed, about 17% are singletons. Material: PBMCs from the stem cell graft donor, obtained from the stem cell graft. Receptors were obtained from a human donor who donated a stem cell graft to a child with acute lymphoblastic leukemia. Each CDR3 is given with its conserved first and last residue. D genes are given only for firm matches. The size field is filled for only some rows; it gives once, few, many or a size class.

CDR3 length: 16; clone size: NA; J gene: TRBJ2-7; V gene: TRBV27; D gene: NA; CDR3 DNA: TGTGCCAGCAGTTCATCAACCGGGACCGTCTCCTACGAGCAGTACTTC; CDR3 protein: CASSSSTGTVSYEQYF
CDR3 length: 13; clone size: many; J gene: TRBJ1-1; V gene: TRBV6-6; D gene: NA; CDR3 DNA: TGTGCCAGCAGTAACAGGGCCTCCAGGGAAGCTTTCTTT; CDR3 protein: CASSNRASREAFF
CDR3 length: 15; clone size: many; J gene: TRBJ2-2; V gene: TRBV20-1; D gene: TRBD2; CDR3 DNA: TGCAGTGCCCTGGGGACTAGCGGGGGCCCCGGGGAGCTGTTTTTT; CDR3 protein: CSALGTSGGPGELFF
CDR3 length: 16; clone size: few; J gene: TRBJ1-2; V gene: TRBV15; D gene: NA; CDR3 DNA: TGTGCCACCAGCAGAGATACTTTTTGGGACGAATATGGCTACACCTTC; CDR3 protein: CATSRDTFWDEYGYTF
CDR3 length: 15; clone size: few; J gene: TRBJ2-3; V gene: TRBV5-1; D gene: NA; CDR3 DNA: TGCGCCAGCAGCTTGGCAAGGCAGAGCACAGATACGCAGTATTTT; CDR3 protein: CASSLARQSTDTQYF
CDR3 length: 16; clone size: NA; J gene: TRBJ2-1; V gene: TRBV20-1; D gene: TRBD2; CDR3 DNA: TGCAGTGCTAGGAGGGGTAGCGGGAGAGGTCCTAATGAGCAGTTCTTC; CDR3 protein: CSARRGSGRGPNEQFF
CDR3 length: 15; clone size: NA; J gene: TRBJ1-5; V gene: TRBV29-1; D gene: TRBD1; CDR3 DNA: TGCAGCGTCCGTCTCGGGACAGCCTCCAATCAGCCCCAGCATTTT; CDR3 protein: CSVRLGTASNQPQHF
CDR3 length: 12; clone size: many; J gene: TRBJ2-7; V gene: TRBV4-1; D gene: TRBD2; CDR3 DNA: TGCGCCAGCAGCCAAGTCTCCGGCGGGGGAGATTTC; CDR3 protein: CASSQVSGGGDF
CDR3 length: 13; clone size: few; J gene: TRBJ2-7; V gene: TRBV4-1; D gene: NA; CDR3 DNA: TGCGCCAGCAGCCACGGACTCTACTACGAGCAGTACTTC; CDR3 protein: CASSHGLYYEQYF
CDR3 length: 13; clone size: few; J gene: TRBJ2-3; V gene: TRBV3-1; D gene: TRBD2; CDR3 DNA: TGTGCCAGCAGCCATGGCGGGAGTTTAACGCAGTATTTT; CDR3 protein: CASSHGGSLTQYF
CDR3 length: 17; clone size: NA; J gene: TRBJ1-5; V gene: TRBV7-9; D gene: TRBD1; CDR3 DNA: TGTGCCAGCAGCTCGGGACAGGGGTTGAGCGGCAATCAGCCCCAGCATTTT; CDR3 protein: CASSSGQGLSGNQPQHF
CDR3 length: 15; clone size: few; J gene: TRBJ2-1; V gene: TRBV12-3/TRBV12-4; D gene: TRBD2; CDR3 DNA: TGTGCCAGCAGACGCTCACGGACTAGCCGCAATGAGCAGTTCTTC; CDR3 protein: CASRRSRTSRNEQFF
CDR3 length: 13; clone size: NA; J gene: TRBJ1-1; V gene: TRBV5-1; D gene: NA; CDR3 DNA: TGCGCCAGCTCACACGGTGCGAACACTGAAGCTTTCTTT; CDR3 protein: CASSHGANTEAFF
CDR3 length: 15; clone size: NA; J gene: TRBJ2-5; V gene: TRBV25-1; D gene: NA; CDR3 DNA: TGTGCCAGCACCTATTCCCTTAAGTTCGGCGAGACCCAGTACTTC; CDR3 protein: CASTYSLKFGETQYF
CDR3 length: 15; clone size: once; J gene: TRBJ2-7; V gene: TRBV5-1; D gene: NA; CDR3 DNA: TGCGCCAGCAGCTTGGACAGATCCCTTCTATACGAGCAGTACTTC; CDR3 protein: CASSLDRSLLYEQYF
CDR3 length: 19; clone size: NA; J gene: TRBJ2-1; V gene: TRBV4-1; D gene: TRBD2; CDR3 DNA: TGCGCCAGCAGCCCTAGACTAGCGGGAGGGCAGAGCTCCTACAATGAGCAGTTCTTC; CDR3 protein: CASSPRLAGGQSSYNEQFF
CDR3 length: 15; clone size: NA; J gene: TRBJ2-2; V gene: TRBV12-5; D gene: TRBD1; CDR3 DNA: TGTGCTAGTGGTTTGGCCGGACAGGGGGCCGGGGAGCTGTTTTTT; CDR3 protein: CASGLAGQGAGELFF
CDR3 length: 14; clone size: NA; J gene: TRBJ1-1; V gene: TRBV6-5; D gene: NA; CDR3 DNA: TGTGCCAGCAGTTACACGGGTGGGAACACTGAAGCTTTCTTT; CDR3 protein: CASSYTGGNTEAFF
CDR3 length: 14; clone size: NA; J gene: TRBJ1-2; V gene: TRBV6-5; D gene: TRBD1; CDR3 DNA: TGTGCCAGCAGTTACACAGGGGAGCTCTATGGCTACACCTTC; CDR3 protein: CASSYTGELYGYTF
CDR3 length: 13; clone size: many; J gene: TRBJ2-1; V gene: TRBV7-8; D gene: NA; CDR3 DNA: TGTGCCAGCAGGAATAGCGGTTACAATGAGCAGTTCTTC; CDR3 protein: CASRNSGYNEQFF
CDR3 length: 18; clone size: few; J gene: TRBJ1-2; V gene: TRBV9; D gene: TRBD1; CDR3 DNA: TGTGCCAGCAGCGTAGGTCGAGACAGGGGTGTAAGCAACTATGGCTACACCTTC; CDR3 protein: CASSVGRDRGVSNYGYTF
CDR3 length: 15; clone size: NA; J gene: TRBJ2-5; V gene: TRBV11-2; D gene: NA; CDR3 DNA: TGTGCCAGCAGAAGACCCGGGAGACTCCAAGAGACCCAGTACTTC; CDR3 protein: CASRRPGRLQETQYF
CDR3 length: 16; clone size: NA; J gene: TRBJ2-1; V gene: TRBV11-1; D gene: NA; CDR3 DNA: TGTGCCAGCAGCTCGCCCTCCGGGACTTACTACAATGAGCAGTTCTTC; CDR3 protein: CASSSPSGTYYNEQFF
CDR3 length: 16; clone size: NA; J gene: TRBJ2-1; V gene: TRBV20-1; D gene: NA; CDR3 DNA: TGCAGTGCTAGAGATCAACTAGTTCCCCGCTACAATGAGCAGTTCTTC; CDR3 protein: CSARDQLVPRYNEQFF
CDR3 length: 17; clone size: NA; J gene: TRBJ2-7; V gene: TRBV7-9; D gene: TRBD2; CDR3 DNA: TGTGCCAGCAGCTTAATTAGCGGGAGGGCCCTCAACTACGAGCAGTACTTC; CDR3 protein: CASSLISGRALNYEQYF
CDR3 length: 14; clone size: NA; J gene: TRBJ1-2; V gene: TRBV12-3/TRBV12-4; D gene: NA; CDR3 DNA: TGTGCCAGCAGTTCGGATCAGGCCCCATTCGGCTACACCTTC; CDR3 protein: CASSSDQAPFGYTF
CDR3 length: 13; clone size: NA; J gene: TRBJ1-1; V gene: TRBV20-1; D gene: NA; CDR3 DNA: TGCAGTGCTAGAGGTGCCCCGGTCACTGAAGCTTTCTTT; CDR3 protein: CSARGAPVTEAFF
CDR3 length: 14; clone size: few; J gene: TRBJ2-3; V gene: TRBV24-1; D gene: TRBD1; CDR3 DNA: TGTGCCACCAGTGAAGAGGGGGCCTTAGATACGCAGTATTTT; CDR3 protein: CATSEEGALDTQYF